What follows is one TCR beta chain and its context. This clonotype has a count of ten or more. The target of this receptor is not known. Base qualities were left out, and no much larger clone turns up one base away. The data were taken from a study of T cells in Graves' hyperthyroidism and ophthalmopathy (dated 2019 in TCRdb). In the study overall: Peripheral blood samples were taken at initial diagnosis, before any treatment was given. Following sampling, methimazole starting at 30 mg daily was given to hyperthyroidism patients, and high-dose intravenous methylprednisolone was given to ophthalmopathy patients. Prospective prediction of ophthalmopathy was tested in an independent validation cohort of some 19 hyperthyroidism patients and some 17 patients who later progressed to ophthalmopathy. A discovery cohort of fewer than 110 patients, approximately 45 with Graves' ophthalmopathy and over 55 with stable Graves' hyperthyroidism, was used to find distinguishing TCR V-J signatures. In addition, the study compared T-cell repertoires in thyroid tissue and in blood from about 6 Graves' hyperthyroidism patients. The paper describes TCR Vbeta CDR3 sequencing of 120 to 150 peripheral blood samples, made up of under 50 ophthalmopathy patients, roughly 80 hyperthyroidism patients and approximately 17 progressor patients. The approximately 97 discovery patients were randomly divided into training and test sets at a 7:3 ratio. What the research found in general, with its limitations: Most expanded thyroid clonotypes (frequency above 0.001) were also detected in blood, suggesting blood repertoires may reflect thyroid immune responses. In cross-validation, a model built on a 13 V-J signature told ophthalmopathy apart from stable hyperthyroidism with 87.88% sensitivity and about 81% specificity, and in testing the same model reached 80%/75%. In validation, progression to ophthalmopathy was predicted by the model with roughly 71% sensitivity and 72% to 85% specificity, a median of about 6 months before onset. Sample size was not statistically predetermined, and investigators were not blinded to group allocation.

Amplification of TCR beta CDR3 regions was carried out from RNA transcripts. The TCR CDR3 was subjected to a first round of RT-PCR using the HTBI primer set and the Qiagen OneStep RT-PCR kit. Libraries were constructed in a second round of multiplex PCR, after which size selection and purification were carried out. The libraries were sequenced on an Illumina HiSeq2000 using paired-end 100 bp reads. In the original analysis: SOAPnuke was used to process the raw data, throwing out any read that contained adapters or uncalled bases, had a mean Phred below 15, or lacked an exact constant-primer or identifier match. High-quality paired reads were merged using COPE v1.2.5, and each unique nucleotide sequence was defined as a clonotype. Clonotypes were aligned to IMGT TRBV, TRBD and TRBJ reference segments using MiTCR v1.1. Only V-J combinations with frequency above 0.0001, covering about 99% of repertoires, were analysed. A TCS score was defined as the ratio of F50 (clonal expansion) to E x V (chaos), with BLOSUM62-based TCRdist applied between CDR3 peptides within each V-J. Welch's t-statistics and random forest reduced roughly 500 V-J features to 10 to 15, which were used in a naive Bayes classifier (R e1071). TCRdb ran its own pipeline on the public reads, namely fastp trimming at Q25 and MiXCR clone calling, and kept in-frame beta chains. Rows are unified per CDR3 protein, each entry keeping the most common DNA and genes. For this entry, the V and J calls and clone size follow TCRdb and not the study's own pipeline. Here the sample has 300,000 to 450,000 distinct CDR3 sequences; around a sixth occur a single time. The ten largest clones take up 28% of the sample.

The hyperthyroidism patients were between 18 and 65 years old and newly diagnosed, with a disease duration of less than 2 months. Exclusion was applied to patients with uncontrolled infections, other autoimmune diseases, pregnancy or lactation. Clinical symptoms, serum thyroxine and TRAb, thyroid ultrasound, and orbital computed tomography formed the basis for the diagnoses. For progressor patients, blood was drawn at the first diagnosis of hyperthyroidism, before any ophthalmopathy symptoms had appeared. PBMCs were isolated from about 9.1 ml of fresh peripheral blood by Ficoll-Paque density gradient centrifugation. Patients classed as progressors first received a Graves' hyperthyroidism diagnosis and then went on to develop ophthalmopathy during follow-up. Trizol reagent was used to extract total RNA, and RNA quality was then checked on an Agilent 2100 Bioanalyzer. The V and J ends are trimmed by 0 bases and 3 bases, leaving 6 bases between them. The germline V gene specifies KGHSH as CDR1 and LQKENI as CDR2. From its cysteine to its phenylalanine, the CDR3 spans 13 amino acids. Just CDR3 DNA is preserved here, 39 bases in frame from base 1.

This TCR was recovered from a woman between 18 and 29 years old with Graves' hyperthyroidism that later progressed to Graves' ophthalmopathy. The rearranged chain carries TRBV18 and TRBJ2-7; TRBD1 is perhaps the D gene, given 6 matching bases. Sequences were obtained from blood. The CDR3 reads CASSPPDSYEQYF. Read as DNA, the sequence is TGTGCCAGCTCACCACCGGACAGCTACGAGCAGTACTTC.